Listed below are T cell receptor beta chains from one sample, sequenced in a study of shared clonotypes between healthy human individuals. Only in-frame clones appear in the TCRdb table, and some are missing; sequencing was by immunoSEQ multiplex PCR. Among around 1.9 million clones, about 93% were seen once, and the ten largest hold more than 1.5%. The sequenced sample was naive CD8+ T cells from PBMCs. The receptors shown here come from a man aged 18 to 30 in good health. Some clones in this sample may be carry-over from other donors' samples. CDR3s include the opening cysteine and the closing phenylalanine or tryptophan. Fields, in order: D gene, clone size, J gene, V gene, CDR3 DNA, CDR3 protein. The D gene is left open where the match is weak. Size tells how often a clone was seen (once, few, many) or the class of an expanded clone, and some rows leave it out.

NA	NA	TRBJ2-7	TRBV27	TGTGCCAGCAGTGGTAAAAATCAGGGGCGCTTCCCCTACGAGCAGTACTTC	CASSGKNQGRFPYEQYF
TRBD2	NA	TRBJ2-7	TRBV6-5	TGTGCCAGCACTCTGACTAGCGGGAGTACCTACGAGCAGTACTTC	CASTLTSGSTYEQYF
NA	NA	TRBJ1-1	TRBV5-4	TGTGCCAGCATCGGCAAAGAGGGGAGCACTGAAGCTTTCTTT	CASIGKEGSTEAFF
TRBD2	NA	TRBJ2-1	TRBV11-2	TGTGCCAGCAGCCCGAGCGGGATAACTTACAATGAGCAGTTCTTC	CASSPSGITYNEQFF
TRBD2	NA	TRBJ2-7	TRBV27	TGTGCCAGCAGATGGGGGGGTTTATCCTACGAGCAGTACTTC	CASRWGGLSYEQYF
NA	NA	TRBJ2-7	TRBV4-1	TGCGCCAGCAGCCCGACTGAGGGGGGACCCTACGAGCAGTACTTC	CASSPTEGGPYEQYF
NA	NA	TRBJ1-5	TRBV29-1	TGCAGCGTTGAGGTGGGTGAAGGCCCCCGGGAGCCCCAGCATTTT	CSVEVGEGPREPQHF
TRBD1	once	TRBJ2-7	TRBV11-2	TGTGCCAGCAGCTTAGGACAGGGACCCTACGAGCAGTACTTC	CASSLGQGPYEQYF
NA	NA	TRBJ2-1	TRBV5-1	TGCGCCAGCAGCTTGGGGTGGGAGGAGCAGTTCTTC	CASSLGWEEQFF
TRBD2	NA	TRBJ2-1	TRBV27	TGTGCCAGCAGGCGGACTAGCGTGGACAATGAGCAGTTCTTC	CASRRTSVDNEQFF
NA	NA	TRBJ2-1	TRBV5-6	TGTGCCAGCAGCAGCGTGGGTTCCTACAATGAGCAGTTCTTC	CASSSVGSYNEQFF
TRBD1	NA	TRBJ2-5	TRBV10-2	TGCGCCAGCAGGGACAGGGGCACGGAGACCCAGTACTTC	CASRDRGTETQYF
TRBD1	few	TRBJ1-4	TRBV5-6	TGTGCCAGCAGCATCGGGACAGGGGATGAAAAACTGTTTTTT	CASSIGTGDEKLFF
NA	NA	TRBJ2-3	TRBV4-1	TGCGCCAGCAGCCCCCCCCAGCGGACAATAACCCGCGGATCCGCAGATACGCAGTATTTT	CASSPPQRTITRGSADTQYF
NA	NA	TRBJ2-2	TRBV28	TGTGCCAGCAGTTTGCTTGGAGGGGCCGGGGAGCTGTTTTTT	CASSLLGGAGELFF
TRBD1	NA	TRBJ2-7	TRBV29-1	TGCAGCGTTGAAGACGGTTGGGACAGCTCCTACGAGCAGTACTTC	CSVEDGWDSSYEQYF
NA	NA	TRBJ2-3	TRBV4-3	TGCGCCAGCAGCCAGGGGTCTTGGGCCACAAATACGCAGTATTTT	CASSQGSWATNTQYF
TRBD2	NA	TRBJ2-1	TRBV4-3	TGCGCCAGCAGCCAAGAAGGACTAGCGGGCCACAATGAGCAGTTCTTC	CASSQEGLAGHNEQFF
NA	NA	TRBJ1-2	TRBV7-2	TGTGCCAGCAGCACAAGGACAGAAACTAACTATGGCTACACCTTC	CASSTRTETNYGYTF
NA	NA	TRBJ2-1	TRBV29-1	TGCAGCGCGCGGGCACACAATGAGCAGTTCTTC	CSARAHNEQFF
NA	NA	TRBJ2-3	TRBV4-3	TGCGCCAGCAGCCAAGATCGGGGATTGGCAAGGGTGCAGTATTTT	CASSQDRGLARVQYF
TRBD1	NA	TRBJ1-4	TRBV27	TGTGCCAGCAGTTCTGACAGGGGGGGAACTAATGAAAAACTGTTTTTT	CASSSDRGGTNEKLFF
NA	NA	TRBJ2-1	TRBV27	TGTGCCAGCACGTCCCCCCGAGGAATTCTTGGGTACAATGAGCAGTTCTTC	CASTSPRGILGYNEQFF
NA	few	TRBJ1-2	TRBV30	TGTGCCTGGAGTGTAGGGGCAGGGAAGGGCTATGGCTACACCTTC	CAWSVGAGKGYGYTF
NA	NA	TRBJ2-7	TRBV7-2	TGTGCCAGCAGCATACACCCTCCGGACACACCCTCCTACGAGCAGTACTTC	CASSIHPPDTPSYEQYF
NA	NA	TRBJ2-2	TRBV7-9	TGTGCCAGCAGCAAGAACTGGCCTGGGACGAACACCGGGGAGCTGTTTTTT	CASSKNWPGTNTGELFF
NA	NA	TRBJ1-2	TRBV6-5	TGTGCCAGCAGTTCGGGCTCCAGGCACTATGGCTACACCTTC	CASSSGSRHYGYTF
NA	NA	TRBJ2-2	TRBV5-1	TGCGCCAGCAGCTTGTTACAGGCCGGGGAGCTGTTTTTT	CASSLLQAGELFF
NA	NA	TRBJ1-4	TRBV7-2	TGTGCCAGCAGCTTAGACCGCCTTGGGGCTAATGAAAAACTGTTTTTT	CASSLDRLGANEKLFF